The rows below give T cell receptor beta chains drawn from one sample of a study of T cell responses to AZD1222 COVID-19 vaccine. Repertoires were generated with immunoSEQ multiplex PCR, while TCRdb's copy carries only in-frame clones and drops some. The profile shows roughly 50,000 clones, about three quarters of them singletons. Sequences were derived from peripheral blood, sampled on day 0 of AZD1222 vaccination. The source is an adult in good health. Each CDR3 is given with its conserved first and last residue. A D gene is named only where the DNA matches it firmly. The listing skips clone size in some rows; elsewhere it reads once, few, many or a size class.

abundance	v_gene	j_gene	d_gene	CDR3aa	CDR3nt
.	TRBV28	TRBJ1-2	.	CASSRKDGYTF	TGTGCCAGCAGCCGGAAGGATGGCTACACCTTC
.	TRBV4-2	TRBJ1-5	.	CASSQEVAGGQPQHF	TGTGCCAGCAGCCAAGAGGTAGCCGGGGGTCAGCCCCAGCATTTT
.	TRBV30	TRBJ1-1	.	CAWDNPMNTEAFF	TGTGCCTGGGACAATCCGATGAACACTGAAGCTTTCTTT
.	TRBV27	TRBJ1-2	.	CASSTTLGGRRGYTF	TGTGCCAGCAGTACCACCCTGGGGGGGCGTAGAGGCTACACCTTC
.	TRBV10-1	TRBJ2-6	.	CASSDPSGANVLTF	TGCGCCAGCAGTGACCCCTCTGGGGCCAACGTCCTGACTTTC
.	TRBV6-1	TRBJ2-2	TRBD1	CASSEGGQGAGGELFF	TGTGCCAGCAGTGAAGGCGGACAGGGGGCCGGCGGGGAGCTGTTTTTT
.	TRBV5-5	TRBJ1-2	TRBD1	CASSLVGGADYGYTF	TGTGCCAGCAGCTTGGTAGGGGGCGCGGACTATGGCTACACCTTC
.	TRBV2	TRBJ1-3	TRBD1	CASSNTGTGGNTIYF	TGTGCCAGCAGTAATACCGGGACAGGTGGAAACACCATATATTTT
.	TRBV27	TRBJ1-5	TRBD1	CASSPDRGPQPQHF	TGTGCCAGCAGCCCTGACAGGGGCCCTCAGCCCCAGCATTTT
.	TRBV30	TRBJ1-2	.	CAWITEPSNYGYTF	TGTGCCTGGATTACGGAACCCTCTAACTATGGCTACACCTTC
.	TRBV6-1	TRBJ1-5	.	CASSDLRTQHF	TGTGCCAGCAGTGACCTCAGGACCCAGCATTTT
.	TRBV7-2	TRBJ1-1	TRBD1	CASSSHGPGTGVEAFF	TGTGCCAGCAGCTCCCACGGTCCCGGGACAGGGGTTGAAGCTTTCTTT
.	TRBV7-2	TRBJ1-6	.	CASTVIPSNSPLHF	TGTGCCAGCACCGTAATACCTTCTAATTCACCCCTCCACTTT
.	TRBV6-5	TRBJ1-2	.	CASSYVGSYYGYTF	TGTGCCAGCAGTTACGTCGGCAGTTACTATGGCTACACCTTC
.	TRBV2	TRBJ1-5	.	CASSEQGSNQPQHF	TGTGCCAGCAGTGAGCAGGGGAGCAATCAGCCCCAGCATTTT
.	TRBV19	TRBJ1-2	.	CASNQGRNYGYTF	TGTGCCAGTAACCAAGGCAGGAACTATGGCTACACCTTC
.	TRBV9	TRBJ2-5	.	CASASGRKRSEETQYF	TGTGCCAGCGCCTCAGGGAGAAAAAGATCGGAAGAGACCCAGTACTTC
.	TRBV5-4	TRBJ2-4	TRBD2	CASSLGVSGRNIQYF	TGTGCCAGCAGCTTGGGTGTTAGCGGGAGGAACATTCAGTACTTC
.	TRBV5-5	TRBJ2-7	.	CASSLEPGPSYEQYF	TGTGCCAGCAGCCTCGAACCGGGGCCATCCTACGAGCAGTACTTC
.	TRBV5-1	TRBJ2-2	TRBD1	CASSGTGFTGELFF	TGCGCCAGCAGTGGGACAGGGTTTACCGGGGAGCTGTTTTTT
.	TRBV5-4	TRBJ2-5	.	CASSPRGGVSQETQYF	TGTGCCAGCAGCCCGAGGGGGGGCGTGAGTCAAGAGACCCAGTACTTC
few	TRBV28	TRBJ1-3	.	CASIKNTIYF	TGTGCCAGCATTAAGAACACCATATATTTT
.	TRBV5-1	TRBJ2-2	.	CASSLGDSLHGELFF	TGCGCCAGCAGCTTGGGGGACTCCCTCCACGGGGAGCTGTTTTTT
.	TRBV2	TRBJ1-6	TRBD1	CASSSGQTTNSPLHF	TGTGCCAGCAGTTCGGGACAGACGACTAATTCACCCCTCCACTTT
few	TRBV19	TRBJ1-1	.	CASSSVDWNTEAFF	TGTGCCAGTAGTAGTGTTGACTGGAACACTGAAGCTTTCTTT
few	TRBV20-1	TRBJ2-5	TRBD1	CSARTGETQYF	TGCAGTGCCAGGACAGGGGAGACCCAGTACTTC
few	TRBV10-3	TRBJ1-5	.	CAISESGDCNQPQHF	TGTGCCATCAGTGAATCAGGAGACTGCAATCAGCCCCAGCATTTT
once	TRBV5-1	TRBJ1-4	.	CASSLTGTRGEKLFF	TGCGCCAGCAGCTTGACAGGGACGAGAGGGGAAAAACTGTTTTTT
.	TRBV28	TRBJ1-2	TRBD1	CASWIWTGKDGYTF	TGTGCCAGCTGGATTTGGACAGGGAAGGATGGCTACACCTTC
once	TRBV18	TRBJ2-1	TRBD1	CASSPLGTGQGAHEQFF	TGTGCCAGCTCACCATTAGGAACGGGACAGGGGGCTCATGAGCAGTTCTTC
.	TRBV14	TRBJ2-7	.	CASSQDGTAEQYF	TGTGCCAGCAGCCAAGATGGGACGGCCGAGCAGTACTTC
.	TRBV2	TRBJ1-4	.	CASSEQGFPDEKLFF	TGTGCCAGCAGTGAACAGGGATTCCCAGATGAAAAACTGTTTTTT
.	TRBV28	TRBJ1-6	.	CASHPALSSYNSPLHF	TGTGCCAGCCACCCCGCTTTAAGCTCCTATAATTCACCCCTCCACTTT
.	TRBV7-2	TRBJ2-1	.	CASSLNQGQQGEQFF	TGTGCCAGCAGCTTAAACCAGGGGCAACAAGGAGAGCAGTTCTTC
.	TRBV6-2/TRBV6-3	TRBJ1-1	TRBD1	CASSLRGANTEAFF	TGTGCCAGCAGTCTCAGGGGGGCGAACACTGAAGCTTTCTTT
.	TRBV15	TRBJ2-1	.	CATSRDPQHSYNEQFF	TGTGCCACCAGCAGAGATCCACAGCACTCCTACAATGAGCAGTTCTTC
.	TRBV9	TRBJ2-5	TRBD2	CASSVGTSGGHQETQYF	TGTGCCAGCAGTGTCGGGACTAGCGGGGGTCACCAAGAGACCCAGTACTTC
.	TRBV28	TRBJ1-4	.	CATLGLNEKLFF	TGTGCCACACTAGGGCTGAATGAAAAACTGTTTTTT
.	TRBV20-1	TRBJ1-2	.	CSASPVTYGYTF	TGCAGTGCTAGTCCCGTAACGTATGGCTACACCTTC
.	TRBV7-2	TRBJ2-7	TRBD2	CASSPGLAGYEQYF	TGTGCCAGCAGCCCAGGACTAGCGGGTTACGAGCAGTACTTC
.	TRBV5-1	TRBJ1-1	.	CASSSGPNTEAFF	TGCGCCAGCAGCTCCGGGCCGAACACTGAAGCTTTCTTT
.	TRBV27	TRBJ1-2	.	CASSNRQYGYTF	TGTGCCAGCAGTAACCGACAGTATGGCTACACCTTC
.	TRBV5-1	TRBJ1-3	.	CASKSEGLGNTIYF	TGCGCCAGCAAAAGTGAGGGGCTTGGAAACACCATATATTTT